The 25 T cell receptor beta chains below all came from one sample that was sequenced in a study of human T cells and chemical hapten exposure. The time point was: pre-sensitization, week 0. Treatment described: therapeutic diphenylcyclopropenone sensitization with weekly scalp DPC. TCRdb processed the RACE reads anew with MiXCR; each CDR3 protein has one entry. The sample gives a few hundred thousand distinct CDR3 sequences, about 5% of which show up once; around 8% is in the top ten. The sample in question was whole blood, obtained in connection with sensitization to the hapten diphenylcyclopropenone (DPC). The origin of the receptors is a woman younger than 30 with alopecia areata. Some clones in this sample may be carry-over from other donors' samples.

Worth noting for this clonotype: An end of the junction differs from the germline gene, which may be a read error. The V call is TRBV12-3 or TRBV12-4, the J call TRBJ1-5; the D is unclear. The CDR3 covers 13 residues. The CDR3 nucleotides are TGTGCCACCAGTTTTACAGAAAATCAGCCCCAGCATTTT. It specifies CATSFTENQPQHF.

Ten or more counts support this clonotype. The genes are TRBV6-2 or TRBV6-3 and TRBJ2-7; D remains unclear. The V gene lost 4 bases and the J gene lost 6 bases, with 10 bases spanning the gap. CDR1 is MNHEY and CDR2 is SVGEGT in the germline V gene. The CDR3 is 12 amino acids. CDR3 DNA sequence: TGTGCCAGCAGTTTTCCTTCCCGCGAGCAGTACTTC. This sequence encodes CASSFPSREQYF.

This clonotype was seen a few times. The chain is built from TRBV6-2 or TRBV6-3 and TRBJ2-7; D might be TRBD1 (5 bases). Germline V lookup: CDR1 MNHEY, CDR2 SVGEGT. Trimming took 8 bases from V and 3 from J, leaving 17 bases between them. This CDR3 region has 14 residues. The CDR3: CASPVTDSYYEQYF. The CDR3, as DNA: TGTGCCAGCCCTGTTACTGACAGTTACTACGAGCAGTACTTC.

In its sample, this clonotype was seen a few times. V and J are TRBV12-3 or TRBV12-4 and TRBJ1-6; 8 bases are shared with TRBD1. Unmatched junction bases numbered 7, after V lost 6 bases and J lost 6 bases. This CDR3 is 15 amino acids long. CDR3 sequence reads: CASSLSDRANSPLHF. The CDR3 nucleotides are TGTGCCAGCAGCCTTTCGGACAGGGCTAATTCACCCCTCCACTTT.

This clonotype was detected many times. The genes are TRBV2 and TRBJ2-1; 8 bases are a match to TRBD1. Germline V CDR1 and CDR2: SNHLY, FYNNEI. CDR3 length equals 13 residues. Trimming at V came to 2 bases and at J to 10 bases, leaving 4 bases not matched to a gene. CDR3 coding DNA: TGTGCCAGCAGTGAACAGGGGGCGCGAGAGCAGTTCTTC. Encoded protein: CASSEQGAREQFF.

This clonotype was seen only a few times. The CDR3: CASSREPGAPLIPGAGNTIYF. In nucleotides, the CDR3 is TGCGCCAGCAGCCGCGAGCCAGGGGCACCTCTTATTCCTGGAGCTGGAAACACCATATATTTT. The rearrangement joins TRBV5-1 to TRBJ1-3; D is perhaps TRBD1 (6 bases). Trimming left V 4 bases short and J 2 bases short, with 31 bases between. In germline, CDR1 is SGHRS, CDR2 YFSETQ. The CDR3 runs 21 residues.

This clonotype showed up many times. The gene calls are TRBV12-3 or TRBV12-4 and TRBJ1-4; TRBD1 might be the D (6 bases). With 4 bases removed from V and 7 bases from J, the gap between germline ends came to 13 bases. The CDR3 spans 14 residues. The CDR3 DNA reads as TGTGCCAGCAGTTCAGAACAGGGCAGTGAAAAACTGTTTTTT. Encoded protein: CASSSEQGSEKLFF.

This clonotype was counted between two and nine times. As DNA, the CDR3 is TGTGCCAGCGTAACCGGGACAGGAGCTTTCTTT. Protein product: CASVTGTGAFF. This rearrangement joins TRBV7-8 to TRBJ1-1; 8 positions agree with TRBD1. The CDR3 length is 11 residues. J was trimmed by 10 bases and V by 8 bases; bases with no gene match: 6. Germline V lookup: CDR1 SGHVS, CDR2 FQNEAQ.

This clonotype was detected only a few times. The V and J genes are TRBV7-3 and TRBJ1-1; tentative D call: TRBD1 (6 bases). V gave up 6 bases and J gave up 3 bases, with 23 bases separating them. This CDR3 comprises 17 residues. The germline V gene encodes CDR1 SGHTA and CDR2 FQGTGA. The CDR3: CASSVVGGPPDDTEAFF. CDR3 coding DNA: TGTGCCAGCAGTGTAGTTGGGGGCCCTCCTGACGACACTGAAGCTTTCTTT.

The table lists this clonotype with many counts. In DNA, the CDR3 is TGCGCCAGCAGCCAAGACCCGGACAGGGCTGGTGAGACCCAGTACTTC. Amino acid sequence: CASSQDPDRAGETQYF. This rearrangement joins TRBV4-3 to TRBJ2-5, with TRBD1 identical over 8 bases. From germline, CDR1 is LGHNA and CDR2 YSLEER. V gave up 0 bases and J gave up 5 bases; unmatched junction bases: 8. CDR3 size: 16 residues.

The chain couples TRBV6-1 to TRBJ1-1; D is undetermined. In germline, CDR1 is MNHNS, CDR2 SASEGT. Trimming shortened V by 0 bases and J by 3 bases, and 8 bases separated the two germline ends. The CDR3 runs to 14 residues. CDR3 DNA sequence: TGTGCCAGCAGTGAAGCGCTTGGGTACACTGAAGCTTTCTTT. It encodes CASSEALGYTEAFF.

The sample holds a few counts of this clonotype. This sequence joins TRBV4-3 and TRBJ1-3; 8 bases align to TRBD1. Germline assignment: CDR1 LGHNA and CDR2 YSLEER. The CDR3 has 16 amino acids. J lost 4 bases, V lost 0 bases, and 5 bases had no gene match. The CDR3 reads CASSQDGGTGGNTIYF. The CDR3 region has the DNA TGCGCCAGCAGCCAAGACGGTGGGACAGGCGGAAACACCATATATTTT.

This clonotype was seen more than once but under ten times. The chain is built from TRBV27 and TRBJ1-5; 7 nucleotides align to TRBD1. V lost 6 bases to trimming and J lost 7 bases; unmatched junction nucleotides: 3. This CDR3 is 12 amino acids long. Germline V gene sequence: CDR1 MNHEY, CDR2 SMNVEV (reference sequence). CDR3 loop: CASRRGQQPQHF. DNA for the CDR3: TGTGCCAGCAGAAGGGGGCAACAGCCCCAGCATTTT.

This clonotype was observed a few times. The V gene is TRBV25-1, the J gene TRBJ1-5; D is unclear. The CDR3 loop spans 12 amino acids. Trimming took off 3 bases at V and 4 bases at J, with 4 bases between the two ends. Per germline, CDR1 MGHDK and CDR2 SYGVNS. CDR3 DNA sequence: TGTGCCAGCAGTGACCTAAATCAGCCCCAGCATTTT. This gives the protein CASSDLNQPQHF.

This clonotype was picked up a small number of times. J is TRBJ2-1 and V is TRBV29-1; D is ambiguous. This CDR3 region has 15 residues. CDR1 is SQVTM, CDR2 ANQGSEA, per germline. Trimming shortened V by 6 bases and J by 0 bases, and 15 bases separated the two germline ends. Here the CDR3 DNA reads TGCAGCGTCCCTAACGGAGAGAGCTCCTACAATGAGCAGTTCTTC. Encoded protein: CSVPNGESSYNEQFF.

This clonotype was observed at least ten times. The gene calls are TRBV20-1 and TRBJ1-1; D is undetermined. The germline V and J ends were trimmed by 6 bases and 1 base, with 9 bases remaining between them. Germline loops: CDR1 DFQATT, CDR2 SNEGSKA (reference sequence). The CDR3 length is 12 residues. The CDR3 DNA follows: TGCAGTGCAGGACGGTCGAACACTGAAGCTTTCTTT. This translates into CSAGRSNTEAFF.

This clonotype showed up many times. This chain links TRBV6-5 with TRBJ1-1, with 8 bases aligning to TRBD1. V shed 6 bases and J 1 base; nucleotides not matched to a gene: 1. CDR1 is MNHEY and CDR2 is SVGAGI in the germline V gene. This CDR3 contains 13 residues. The CDR3: CASRGQENTEAFF. CDR3 DNA sequence: TGTGCCAGCAGGGGACAGGAGAACACTGAAGCTTTCTTT.

This clonotype was seen a handful of times. CDR3 DNA: TGCAGCGTTGAGGGCACCCGCACAGATACGCAGTATTTT. As protein: CSVEGTRTDTQYF. The chain has TRBV29-1 and TRBJ2-3, with D unresolved. CDR1 and CDR2 (germline): SQVTM, ANQGSEA. V was trimmed by 3 bases and J by 1 base, leaving 8 bases between them. This CDR3 region has 13 residues.

This clonotype has ten or more counts. This chain joins TRBV29-1 and TRBJ1-1; 7 nucleotides match TRBD1. CDR3 length: 13 residues. The J segment lost 4 bases and the V segment lost 7 bases, leaving 9 bases of the junction unmatched. Germline-derived CDR1 and CDR2 are SQVTM and ANQGSEA. In DNA, the CDR3 is TGCAGCGGTTCCGACAGGGTAGGCACTGAAGCTTTCTTT. Its translation: CSGSDRVGTEAFF. Looking up the rest from reference TRBV29-1 and TRBJ1-1 gives the full variable domain: SAVISQKPSRDICQRGTSLTIQCQVDSQVTMMFWYRQQPGQSLTLIATANQGSEATYESGFVIDKFPISRPNLTFSTLTVSNMSPEDSSIYLCSGSDRVGTEAFFGQGTRLTVV.

In this sample, this clonotype turned up a few times. V gene TRBV14 combines with J gene TRBJ1-2; 7 bases match TRBD1. Germline CDR1 and CDR2: SGHDN and FVKESK. This CDR3 region has 16 residues. V dropped 3 bases and J dropped 5; count of bases not matched to a gene: 12. This chain's CDR3 is CASSHRTTGSTYGYTF. The DNA for the CDR3 is TGTGCCAGCAGCCACCGAACGACAGGGTCCACTTATGGCTACACCTTC.

This clonotype was recorded at least ten times. The rearrangement links TRBV19 to TRBJ1-2, with 7 bases identical to TRBD1. The CDR3 sequence is 14 residues long. Per the germline V gene, CDR1 is LNHDA and CDR2 is SQIVND (reference sequence). Trimming at V came to 6 bases and at J to 5 bases, leaving 9 bases not matched to a gene. CDR3: CASSLRQGLYGYTF. The DNA for the CDR3 is TGTGCCAGTAGCCTTAGACAGGGACTATATGGCTACACCTTC.

In its sample, this clonotype was seen a few times. This chain uses TRBV4-1 with TRBJ1-4; D gene ambiguous. Germline assignment: CDR1 MGHRA and CDR2 YSYEKL. Trimming removed 3 bases from V and 5 bases from J, with 13 bases in between. CDR3 length: 15 amino acids. The CDR3 region has the DNA TGCGCCAGCAGCCAGGTGGAAGGTTTAAATGAAAAACTGTTTTTT. This sequence encodes CASSQVEGLNEKLFF.

V usage is TRBV12-3 or TRBV12-4 and J usage is TRBJ1-2; 7 nucleotides align to TRBD1. J was trimmed by 2 bases and V by 1 base; bases with no gene match: 4. There are 15 residues in the CDR3. The DNA of the CDR3 is TGTGCCAGCAGTTTAGGGGACAGCGTAAACTATGGCTACACCTTC. Translation gives CASSLGDSVNYGYTF.

Ten or more counts support this clonotype. This CDR3 is CASSQDGGTSTTDTQYF. The DNA for the CDR3 is TGCGCCAGCAGCCAAGATGGGGGGACTAGCACCACAGATACGCAGTATTTT. The V and J genes are TRBV4-1 and TRBJ2-3, with 9 bases fitting TRBD2. The germline V gene encodes CDR1 MGHRA and CDR2 YSYEKL. V shed 0 bases, J shed 2 bases, and the junction held 6 bases outside the gene matches. There are 17 residues in the CDR3.

About this clonotype: It may be a read error: a sequence one base away is much more abundant. The chain combines TRBV6-2 or TRBV6-3 with TRBJ2-7; 7 bases match TRBD2. The CDR3 consists of 13 residues. CDR1 is MNHEY, CDR2 SVGEGT, per germline. The CDR3 protein is CASSRGGSYKQYF. In nucleotides, the CDR3 is TGTGCCAGCAGTCGCGGGGGAAGCTACAAGCAGTACTTC.